The rows below give T cell receptor beta chains drawn from one sample of a study of cytomegalovirus exposure and HLA in healthy donors. Profiling relied on immunoSEQ multiplex PCR, and the TCRdb table lists in-frame clones only, not all of them. The sample consists of 40,000 to 50,000 clones, approximately 68% of them appearing once. Material for sequencing was PBMCs. The receptors here all came from a man younger than 45 in good health and CMV-seronegative. The CDR3 runs from the conserved cysteine through the conserved F or W.

>TRBV5-1
CASSYAGTSYNEQFF
>TRBV4-2
CASSPGQTEAFF
>TRBV10-3
CAIRRGGWDYGYTF
>TRBV29-1
CSVEDSGLAQETQYF
>TRBV6-1
CASRAGTGGHQPQHF
>TRBV6-1
CASSEQGAPNEQFF
>TRBV11-2
CASSFPGTYEQYF
>TRBV23-1
CASSHRENNEQFF
>TRBV6-5
CASSPRTSGRNEQYF
>TRBV7-8
CASSLLGYEQYF
>TRBV5-1
CASSLDGNYGYTF
>TRBV10-1
CASSNPGQQHEQYF
>TRBV7-9
CASSLDGRMDGYTF
>TRBV6-1
CASSEEPSIRTQYF
>TRBV5-1
CASSSYRGGTEAFF
>TRBV6-6
CASGTNRGQQFF
>TRBV11-2
CASSSLRLAGVTYEQYF
>TRBV30
CAWSQEREGPKYEQYF
>TRBV5-1
CASSLDAGLSTDTQYF
>TRBV4-2
CASSQGQGREAYEQYF
>TRBV7-9
CASSGPGSGIYNEQFF
>TRBV6-4
CASSDVWGGGEQFF
>TRBV10-2
CASSVGQRITGELFF
>TRBV7-9
CASSLGTPSNYGYTF
>TRBV6-1
CASLGTSGYNEQFF
>TRBV5-6
CASSFQGRDKFF
>TRBV11-3
CASSQTLAGAQFF
>TRBV25-1
CASSPGGYTEAFF
>TRBV7-8
CASSLSPSGRTDTQYF
>TRBV18
CASSLSTNSYEQYF
>TRBV25-1
CASSEYGIDEQFF
>TRBV27
CASSPQAIQETQYF
>TRBV4-1
CASSLRLAPQETQYF
>TRBV18
CASSPGLYNEQFF
>TRBV30
CAWSVSGGGYTF
>TRBV7-9
CASSLAHNQPQHF
>TRBV13
CASSRRLAVSYEQYF
>TRBV6-1
CASRAVEGSYEQYF
>TRBV30
CAWSGLAGAKNIQYF
>TRBV19
CASSSGEGNEQFF
>TRBV9
CASSVAGINYEQYF
>TRBV29-1
CSVDQGGGYTF
>TRBV18
CASSPPGGHEQYF
>TRBV5-6
CDSSLQAGGSGDTQYF
>TRBV2
CASRGLAVTDTQYF
>TRBV5-1
CASSLLSGGYNEQFF